The entry that follows covers one T cell receptor beta chain sequence. Using its own MiXCR run on the 5' RACE reads, TCRdb lists one record per CDR3 protein. The sample gives hundreds of thousands of distinct CDR3 sequences, 15% to 20% of which show up once; 20% to 25% is in the top ten. V shed 2 bases and J shed 5 bases, with 9 bases lying between them. The V gene's germline CDR1 is MDHEN and CDR2 SYDVKM. The CDR3 runs 14 residues. The data are from a study of T-cell memory formation after mild COVID-19. This chain links TRBV28 with TRBJ1-4; D call uncertain. This clonotype originated in a man between 18 and 29 years old who had mild COVID-19 (a few samples of this study predate the infection). Cell type and time point are not known. Sequences were obtained from PBMCs or a T cell subset sorted from them (not recorded which). CDR3 protein: CASSLSDENEKLFF. CDR3 bases: TGTGCCAGCAGTTTAAGCGACGAGAATGAAAAACTGTTTTTT.